The source of this TCR beta chain is a study of blood T cell repertoires in COVID-19. Study as a whole: From T cells, B-cell-depleted T cells, or PBMCs came the material, which was cDNA or gDNA.

The CDR3 has 15 residues. Trimming removed 5 bases from V and 9 bases from J; junction bases left unmatched: 7. The germline gives CDR1 SGHTA, CDR2 FQGNSA. Authors' analysis steps: Researchers report that nucleated cell counts were estimated from reference gene primer amplification. TCRdb's table, derived via immunoSEQ multiplex PCR, lists solely in-frame clones and lacks some. V and J calls and clone size are those listed in that table; D and trimming were worked out from the DNA. Seen here are about 88,000 clones, roughly nine tenths observed once, and the top ten hold about 1.8%. The sequence was obtained from a human donor with active COVID-19. The donor label of this sample is uncertain. Sample: peripheral blood. The chain is built from TRBV7-2 and TRBJ1-6, with 10 bases fitting TRBD1. CDR3 sequence: CASSPLGTGVSPLHF. As DNA, the CDR3 is TGTGCCAGCAGCCCTCTTGGGACAGGGGTTTCACCCCTCCACTTT. Full variable domain (missing parts from reference TRBV7-2 and TRBJ1-6): GAGVSQSPSNKVTEKGKDVELRCDPISGHTALYWYRQSLGQGLEFLIYFQGNSAPDKSGLPSDRFSAERTGGSVSTLTIQRTQQEDSAVYLCASSPLGTGVSPLHFGNGTRLTVT.